This T cell receptor beta chain was recovered during a study of blood T cells in healthy people across ages. The second PCR ran 7 to 11 cycles with a sample-barcoded 5' primer and J-beta primers. Each CDR3 protein gets one entry after TCRdb re-called the 5' RACE reads with MiXCR. This table has 1,300,000 or so distinct CDR3 sequences, almost 60% appearing once. The germline V gene encodes CDR1 MNHEY and CDR2 SMNVEV (reference sequence). CDR3 length: 14 residues. V lost 1 base and J lost 2, with 8 bases in between. V and J are TRBV27 and TRBJ1-1, with D unclear. This sequence originates from a man aged 18 to 29 in good health. The sequenced material came from blood. CDR3 in DNA: TGTGCCAGCAGTTTATTCGCAGATAACACTGAAGCTTTCTTT. This translates into CASSLFADNTEAFF.